What follows is one TCR beta chain and its context. Its matching antigen is unknown. This specimen comes from a study of T cell responses to AZD1222 COVID-19 vaccine. General study results and limits: Seropositive at baseline were only a handful of AZD1222 recipients. It should be noted that donors were predominantly white British and more often female, and clonal diversity was possibly underestimated. Increased Spike-specific TCR breadth and depth were observed after two AZD1222 doses.

CDR1 is LGHNA, CDR2 YSLEER, per germline. V lost 0 bases and J 0 bases, leaving 0 bases between the germline ends. This CDR3 has 13 residues. Method: immunoSEQ multiplex PCR; TCRdb's copy keeps in-frame clones and lacks some. This repertoire shows about 76,000 clones, 60% to 85% found once; its top ten account for 27%. The chain recombines TRBV4-3 with TRBJ1-5; D not certain. The input for sequencing was peripheral blood, taken 28 days after the second dose of the MenACWY control vaccine. This clonotype was sampled from an adult who received the MenACWY meningococcal vaccine as a control. CDR3 residues: CASSQDSNQPQHF. DNA of the CDR3: TGCGCCAGCAGCCAAGATAGCAATCAGCCCCAGCATTTT.